These T cell receptor beta chains were read from a single sample in a study of cytotoxic CD8 clonotypes in ibrutinib-treated CLL. Libraries were prepared by immunoSEQ multiplex PCR; TCRdb keeps only in-frame clonotypes and omits some of them. The top ten clones hold just over 15% of a sample with 200,000 to 250,000 clones, roughly 74% of them seen once. Material: PBMCs, obtained after 24 months of ibrutinib treatment. All receptors come from a human donor with chronic lymphocytic leukemia. Each CDR3 is given with its conserved first and last residue. Clone size is given for some rows only: seen once, a few or many times, or a class if the clone is expanded.

len | abundance | v_gene | CDR3aa
13 | - | TRBV19 | CASLALNTDTQYF
15 | - | TRBV4-1 | CASSQDDRETYEQYF
13 | few | TRBV11-1 | CASSLDGTYEQYF
16 | once | TRBV28 | CASSLGRGIDTGELFF
13 | once | TRBV30 | CAFTTLANYGYTF
15 | - | TRBV4-1 | CASSRTGDDGNTIYF
12 | few | TRBV27 | CASGLSSYEQYF
13 | - | TRBV2 | CASSTGRINTIYF
16 | once | TRBV15 | CATEKGTNRETYGYTF
15 | - | TRBV14 | CASSHGTGGGYEQYF
17 | - | TRBV5-6 | CASSLALAGVVTGELFF
15 | - | TRBV9 | CASSVATNDFNEQFF
15 | - | TRBV7-8 | CASSHRDRAYNEQFF
15 | few | TRBV19 | CASSIMGGSYNEQFF
15 | once | TRBV9 | CASSGSPERPYEQYF
16 | few | TRBV21-1 | CAAGEEDRGYNQPQHF
14 | - | TRBV30 | CAWNNVGRDNEQFF
15 | - | TRBV11-2 | CASSSGQGLTDTQYF
12 | once | TRBV6-5 | CASSKGLAEQFF
17 | - | TRBV5-6 | CASSRGSSGSYQETQYF
13 | few | TRBV25-1 | CASMGESSYEQYF
13 | - | TRBV28 | CASSAPGNQPQHF
17 | - | TRBV4-3 | CASSQEPGDRGRHEQYF
13 | - | TRBV30 | CAWSRTDNYGYTF
13 | - | TRBV4-2 | CASSQEAKSEQFF
14 | - | TRBV19 | CASSTGTGRETQYF
15 | - | TRBV4-1 | CASSQGTSDLNTIYF
15 | few | TRBV5-1 | CASSLVTGGGYEQYF
14 | - | TRBV4-1 | CASSQDAGPDTQYF
15 | - | TRBV7-9 | CASSPPGQGINEQFF
13 | - | TRBV6-5 | CASSLDFTGGYTF
17 | - | TRBV7-8 | CASSLAFGELAKNIQYF
17 | few | TRBV9 | CASSGRENEVYNYGYTF
13 | - | TRBV11-3 | CASTKINTGELFF
14 | - | TRBV5-8 | CASSFWGSTDTQYF
16 | - | TRBV4-2 | CASSQVGAGPTYEQYF
15 | - | TRBV27 | CASSRMRGSYNEQFF
18 | - | TRBV28 | CASSLGRGGRAGFETQYF
13 | few | TRBV11-3 | CASTFQGAVGYTF
13 | - | TRBV27 | CASRTGGADEQFF
14 | few | TRBV19 | CASTATSGRETQYF
11 | few | TRBV25-1 | CASSIQGGYTF